These T cell receptor beta chains were read from a single sample in a study of blood T cell repertoires in COVID-19. Assay used: immunoSEQ multiplex PCR; TCRdb lists only in-frame clones, some missing. There are 80,000 to 100,000 clones in the sample; around 96% occur only once, and 3.5% to 5% lies in the top ten. The sequencing input was peripheral blood. The receptors here all came from a human donor with active COVID-19. The donor label of this sample is uncertain. The CDR3 runs from the conserved cysteine through the conserved F or W. D genes are given only for firm matches. Expanded clones are given a class, and other clones once, few, many or no size at all.

j_call: TRBJ2-3
d_call: TRBD2
v_call: TRBV5-1
clone_size: -
cdr3_aa: CASTLTSYGTDTQYF
cdr3_nt: TGCGCCAGCACCCTGACTAGCTATGGCACAGATACGCAGTATTTT

j_call: TRBJ1-1
d_call: -
v_call: TRBV7-8
clone_size: -
cdr3_aa: CASSLVPARLNTEAFF
cdr3_nt: TGTGCCAGCAGCTTAGTCCCTGCCAGGCTGAACACTGAAGCTTTCTTT

j_call: TRBJ1-1
d_call: TRBD1
v_call: TRBV19
clone_size: -
cdr3_aa: CASSIGTGGVNTEAFF
cdr3_nt: TGTGCCAGTAGTATCGGGACAGGGGGCGTTAACACTGAAGCTTTCTTT

j_call: TRBJ2-1
d_call: -
v_call: TRBV11-2
clone_size: -
cdr3_aa: CASSSNYNEQFF
cdr3_nt: TGTGCCAGCAGCTCCAACTACAATGAGCAGTTCTTC

j_call: TRBJ2-2
d_call: TRBD1
v_call: TRBV4-1
clone_size: -
cdr3_aa: CASSQDLLRGLTGELFF
cdr3_nt: TGCGCCAGCAGCCAAGATCTTTTAAGGGGGCTCACCGGGGAGCTGTTTTTT

j_call: TRBJ2-5
d_call: TRBD2
v_call: TRBV29-1
clone_size: -
cdr3_aa: CSVPRGFVQETQYF
cdr3_nt: TGCAGCGTTCCGCGGGGGTTCGTCCAAGAGACCCAGTACTTC

j_call: TRBJ1-1
d_call: TRBD1
v_call: TRBV5-1
clone_size: -
cdr3_aa: CASSLQGGGHTEAFF
cdr3_nt: TGCGCCAGCAGCTTGCAAGGGGGCGGGCACACTGAAGCTTTCTTT

j_call: TRBJ2-6
d_call: -
v_call: TRBV5-1
clone_size: -
cdr3_aa: CASSLHPSGANVLTF
cdr3_nt: TGCGCCAGCAGCTTACATCCCTCTGGGGCCAACGTCCTGACTTTC

j_call: TRBJ2-7
d_call: -
v_call: TRBV25-1
clone_size: -
cdr3_aa: CASSESPTSRQYF
cdr3_nt: TGTGCCAGCAGTGAATCTCCCACGTCTAGGCAGTACTTC

j_call: TRBJ2-1
d_call: TRBD1
v_call: TRBV7-9
clone_size: -
cdr3_aa: CASSFRQGAIEQFF
cdr3_nt: TGTGCCAGCAGCTTCCGCCAGGGGGCCATTGAGCAGTTCTTC

j_call: TRBJ2-7
d_call: -
v_call: TRBV4-1
clone_size: -
cdr3_aa: CASSQAGGAPYEQYF
cdr3_nt: TGCGCCAGCAGCCAAGCTGGGGGCGCCCCCTACGAGCAGTACTTC

j_call: TRBJ1-5
d_call: TRBD1
v_call: TRBV28
clone_size: -
cdr3_aa: CVSSFTGVGNQPQHF
cdr3_nt: TGTGTCAGCAGTTTTACAGGGGTCGGCAATCAGCCCCAGCATTTT

j_call: TRBJ2-2
d_call: -
v_call: TRBV7-2
clone_size: -
cdr3_aa: CASSWTPDRELFF
cdr3_nt: TGTGCCAGCAGCTGGACACCTGACCGGGAGCTGTTTTTT

j_call: TRBJ2-7
d_call: TRBD2
v_call: TRBV7-6
clone_size: -
cdr3_aa: CASSAIGLAGANEQYF
cdr3_nt: TGTGCCAGCAGCGCGATCGGACTAGCGGGGGCCAACGAGCAGTACTTC

j_call: TRBJ2-1
d_call: TRBD2
v_call: TRBV7-9
clone_size: -
cdr3_aa: CAIKPIAGEYGEQFF
cdr3_nt: TGTGCCATCAAACCGATAGCGGGAGAGTACGGTGAGCAGTTCTTC

j_call: TRBJ1-5
d_call: -
v_call: TRBV5-1
clone_size: -
cdr3_aa: CASSPPGAPQHF
cdr3_nt: TGCGCCAGCTCCCCTCCAGGGGCGCCCCAGCATTTT

j_call: TRBJ2-7
d_call: -
v_call: TRBV18
clone_size: -
cdr3_aa: CASSPEIQYEQYF
cdr3_nt: TGTGCCAGCTCACCAGAGATCCAATACGAGCAGTACTTC

j_call: TRBJ2-7
d_call: -
v_call: TRBV2
clone_size: once
cdr3_aa: CASRRGQSSYEQYF
cdr3_nt: TGTGCCAGTAGGAGGGGACAGAGCTCCTACGAGCAGTACTTC

j_call: TRBJ2-7
d_call: TRBD1
v_call: TRBV28
clone_size: once
cdr3_aa: CASSLNRGREQYF
cdr3_nt: TGTGCCAGCAGTTTAAACAGGGGTCGCGAGCAGTACTTC

j_call: TRBJ2-2
d_call: -
v_call: TRBV7-8
clone_size: -
cdr3_aa: CASSLIVAGELFF
cdr3_nt: TGTGCCAGCAGCTTAATAGTTGCCGGGGAGCTGTTTTTT

j_call: TRBJ2-7
d_call: TRBD2
v_call: TRBV10-3
clone_size: -
cdr3_aa: CAISEMASGNYEQYF
cdr3_nt: TGTGCCATCAGTGAAATGGCTAGCGGGAACTACGAGCAGTACTTC

j_call: TRBJ2-2
d_call: TRBD1
v_call: TRBV19
clone_size: -
cdr3_aa: CASSTWTGNTGELFF
cdr3_nt: TGTGCCAGTAGTACCTGGACAGGGAACACCGGGGAGCTGTTTTTT

j_call: TRBJ1-6
d_call: -
v_call: TRBV6-1
clone_size: -
cdr3_aa: CASSEAGINSPLHF
cdr3_nt: TGTGCCAGCAGTGAGGCGGGCATCAATTCACCCCTCCACTTT

j_call: TRBJ2-5
d_call: -
v_call: TRBV24-1
clone_size: -
cdr3_aa: CATSDTTGFGETQYF
cdr3_nt: TGTGCCACCAGTGATACTACAGGGTTTGGAGAGACCCAGTACTTC

j_call: TRBJ2-7
d_call: TRBD2
v_call: TRBV28
clone_size: -
cdr3_aa: CASSPPGTRINEQYF
cdr3_nt: TGTGCCAGCAGTCCACCTGGGACTAGAATAAACGAGCAGTACTTC

j_call: TRBJ1-1
d_call: TRBD1
v_call: TRBV18
clone_size: -
cdr3_aa: CASSPAGTGVNTEAFF
cdr3_nt: TGTGCCAGCTCACCTGCCGGGACAGGGGTGAACACTGAAGCTTTCTTT

j_call: TRBJ2-2
d_call: -
v_call: TRBV5-4
clone_size: -
cdr3_aa: CASSSAYRDSGTGELFF
cdr3_nt: TGTGCCAGCAGCTCAGCATACAGGGATAGTGGCACCGGGGAGCTGTTTTTT

j_call: TRBJ2-1
d_call: -
v_call: TRBV6-6
clone_size: -
cdr3_aa: CASSYSLDRLYNEQFF
cdr3_nt: TGTGCCAGCAGTTACTCCTTGGACAGACTCTACAATGAGCAGTTCTTC

j_call: TRBJ1-2
d_call: TRBD1
v_call: TRBV18
clone_size: -
cdr3_aa: CASSPTGGAGYTF
cdr3_nt: TGTGCCAGCTCACCAACAGGGGGCGCCGGCTACACCTTC

j_call: TRBJ1-2
d_call: -
v_call: TRBV7-8
clone_size: -
cdr3_aa: CASSRRATGGYGYTF
cdr3_nt: TGTGCCAGCAGCCGCCGGGCCACAGGCGGCTATGGCTACACCTTC

j_call: TRBJ2-5
d_call: -
v_call: TRBV5-6
clone_size: -
cdr3_aa: CASSPDREPSDQYF
cdr3_nt: TGTGCCAGCAGCCCAGACAGAGAGCCCTCGGACCAGTACTTC

j_call: TRBJ2-7
d_call: -
v_call: TRBV10-3
clone_size: -
cdr3_aa: CAISAGIRSEQYF
cdr3_nt: TGTGCCATCAGTGCCGGCATCCGGAGCGAGCAGTACTTC

j_call: TRBJ1-5
d_call: -
v_call: TRBV5-6
clone_size: -
cdr3_aa: CASSLGGGQPQHF
cdr3_nt: TGTGCCAGCAGCTTGGGGGGAGGACAGCCCCAGCATTTT

j_call: TRBJ2-7
d_call: TRBD2
v_call: TRBV13
clone_size: -
cdr3_aa: CASSWAGEREVFYEQYF
cdr3_nt: TGTGCCAGCAGCTGGGCGGGGGAGCGGGAGGTCTTCTACGAGCAGTACTTC